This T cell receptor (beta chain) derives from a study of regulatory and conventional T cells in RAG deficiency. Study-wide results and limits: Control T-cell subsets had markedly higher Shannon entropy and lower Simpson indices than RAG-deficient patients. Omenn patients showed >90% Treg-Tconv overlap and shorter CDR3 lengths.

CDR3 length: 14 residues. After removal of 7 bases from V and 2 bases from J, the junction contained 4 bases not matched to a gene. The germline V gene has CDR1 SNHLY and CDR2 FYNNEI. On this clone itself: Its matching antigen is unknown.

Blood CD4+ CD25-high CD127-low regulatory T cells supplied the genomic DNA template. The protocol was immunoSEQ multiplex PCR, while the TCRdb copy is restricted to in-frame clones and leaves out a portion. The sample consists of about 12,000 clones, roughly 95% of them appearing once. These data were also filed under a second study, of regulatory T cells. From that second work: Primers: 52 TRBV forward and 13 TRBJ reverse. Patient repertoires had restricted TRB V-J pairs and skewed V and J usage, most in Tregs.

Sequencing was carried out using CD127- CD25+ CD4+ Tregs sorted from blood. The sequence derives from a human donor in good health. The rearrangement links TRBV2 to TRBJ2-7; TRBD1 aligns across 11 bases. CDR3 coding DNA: TGTGCCAGCATCAGGACAGGGGGCGCCTACGAGCAGTACTTC. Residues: CASIRTGGAYEQYF.